The source of this TCR beta chain is a study of T cell repertoires in aging, cancer and after chemotherapy. This clonotype was detected only once. TRB rearrangements spanning V, D and J were amplified using mixed TRB-A/B primers. MiXCR was run by TCRdb on the multiplex PCR reads, yielding one entry per CDR3 protein. This table holds around 10,000 distinct CDR3 sequences, more than 30% found once. In germline, CDR1 is SGHRS, CDR2 YFSETQ. The CDR3 has 15 amino acids. J gave up 3 bases and V 0 bases, and 3 bases lay outside the gene matches. Peripheral blood genomic DNA, not sorted cells or RNA, was the template.

The sequencing sample was made of blood. This clonotype originated in a human donor in good health. The chain carries TRBV5-1 and TRBJ2-1, with TRBD1 matching over 7 bases. The CDR3 loop is CASSLEGQLYNEQFF. CDR3 sequence (DNA): TGCGCCAGCAGCTTGGAGGGACAGCTCTACAATGAGCAGTTCTTC.